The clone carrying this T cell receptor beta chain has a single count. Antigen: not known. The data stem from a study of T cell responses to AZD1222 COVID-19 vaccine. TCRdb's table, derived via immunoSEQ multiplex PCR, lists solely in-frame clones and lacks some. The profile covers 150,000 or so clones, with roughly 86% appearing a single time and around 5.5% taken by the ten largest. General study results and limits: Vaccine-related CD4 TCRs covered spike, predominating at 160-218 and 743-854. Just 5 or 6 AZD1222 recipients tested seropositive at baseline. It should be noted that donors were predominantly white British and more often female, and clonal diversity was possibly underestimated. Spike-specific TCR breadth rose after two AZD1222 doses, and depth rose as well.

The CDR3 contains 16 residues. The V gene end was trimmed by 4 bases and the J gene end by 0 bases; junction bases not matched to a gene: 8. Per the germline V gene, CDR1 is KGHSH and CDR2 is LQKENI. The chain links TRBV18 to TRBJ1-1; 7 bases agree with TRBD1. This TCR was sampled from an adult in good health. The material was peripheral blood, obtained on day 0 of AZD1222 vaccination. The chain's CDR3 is CASSRDRVGMNTEAFF. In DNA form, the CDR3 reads TGTGCCAGCTCACGAGACAGGGTGGGCATGAACACTGAAGCTTTCTTT.